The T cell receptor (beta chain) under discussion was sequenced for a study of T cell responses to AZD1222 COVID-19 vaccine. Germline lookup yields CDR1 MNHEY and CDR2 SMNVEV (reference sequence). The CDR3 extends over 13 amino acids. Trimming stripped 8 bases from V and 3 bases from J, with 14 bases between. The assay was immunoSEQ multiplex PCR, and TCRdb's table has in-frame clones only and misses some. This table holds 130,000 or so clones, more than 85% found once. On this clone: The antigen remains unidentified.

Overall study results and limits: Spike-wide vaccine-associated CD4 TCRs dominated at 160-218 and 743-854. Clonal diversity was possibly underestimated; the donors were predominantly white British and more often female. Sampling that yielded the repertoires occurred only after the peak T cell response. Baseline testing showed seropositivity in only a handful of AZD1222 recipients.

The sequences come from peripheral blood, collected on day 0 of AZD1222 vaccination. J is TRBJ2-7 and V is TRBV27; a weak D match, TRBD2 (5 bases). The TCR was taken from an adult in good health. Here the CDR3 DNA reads TGTGCCAGCTCCCCGAGGGTTAGCTACGAGCAGTACTTC. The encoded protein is CASSPRVSYEQYF.